Shown below are 30 T cell receptor beta chains from a single sample sequenced in a study of T cell repertoires in cytomegalovirus infection. Using its own MiXCR run on the reads, TCRdb lists one record per CDR3 protein. The sample lists nearly 550,000 distinct CDR3 sequences, more than 15% occurring once. The specimen sequenced was CD8+ T cells from PBMCs. These receptors came from a human donor in good health (CMV status not recorded). Some clones in this sample may be carry-over from other donors' samples.

This clonotype was seen at least ten times. V usage is TRBV11-2 and J usage is TRBJ1-3; 8 bases are a match to TRBD1. This CDR3 comprises 15 residues. CDR1 is SGHAT and CDR2 is FQNNGV in the germline V gene. J gave up 5 bases and V 5 bases, and 8 bases lay outside the gene matches. CDR3 DNA: TGTGCCAGCAGCATTAGACAGGGGCGAAGAAACACCATATATTTT. It encodes CASSIRQGRRNTIYF.

This clonotype was picked up many times. The chain combines TRBV27 with TRBJ1-1, with D uncertain. Germline V gene sequence: CDR1 MNHEY, CDR2 SMNVEV (reference sequence). CDR3 length: 12 amino acids. V was shortened by 2 bases and J by 8 bases, with 9 bases between the two germline ends. DNA of the CDR3: TGTGCCAGCAGTTTAAAAGGAGCCGAAGCTTTCTTT. This encodes CASSLKGAEAFF.

This clonotype has a handful of counts. V gene TRBV10-3 combines with J gene TRBJ1-4, with D perhaps TRBD1 (5 bases). Germline loops: CDR1 ENHRY, CDR2 SYGVKD. V lost 2 bases to trimming and J lost 6 bases, with 13 bases between them. This CDR3 is built from 15 residues. CDR3: CAISEGGPADEKLFF. The CDR3 DNA reads as TGTGCCATCAGTGAGGGGGGTCCGGCGGATGAAAAACTGTTTTTT.

The genes are TRBV14 and TRBJ2-2; D gene uncertain. In germline, CDR1 is SGHDN, CDR2 FVKESK. The CDR3 has 13 amino acids. V was clipped by 0 bases and J by 7 bases, with 6 bases between them. CDR3: CASSQESFGELFF. The CDR3 DNA is TGTGCCAGCAGCCAAGAGAGTTTCGGGGAGCTGTTTTTT.

This clonotype was observed many times. The V and J genes are TRBV7-6 and TRBJ1-1, with D possibly TRBD1 on 5 matching bases. This CDR3 has 14 residues. Trimming cost V 2 bases and J 1 base, with 8 bases left between them. From germline, CDR1 is SGHVS and CDR2 FNYEAQ. Here the CDR3 reads CASSLQGGNTEAFF. For the CDR3, the DNA is TGTGCCAGCAGCTTACAGGGCGGGAACACTGAAGCTTTCTTT.

This clonotype was seen repeatedly, ten times or more. The V and J genes are TRBV7-3 and TRBJ2-2, with 11 nucleotides matching TRBD1. Trimming at V came to 6 bases and at J to 6 bases, leaving 6 bases not matched to a gene. This CDR3 has 15 amino acids. Germline CDR1 is SGHTA and CDR2 is FQGTGA. CDR3 protein: CASSSGQGAAGELFF. The CDR3 coding sequence is TGTGCCAGCAGTAGCGGACAGGGGGCCGCCGGGGAGCTGTTTTTT.

The chain carries TRBV4-1 and TRBJ2-3, with TRBD1 identical over 7 bases. Per the germline V gene, CDR1 is MGHRA and CDR2 is YSYEKL. The trim removed 0 bases at V and 4 bases at J, leaving 7 bases unmatched. CDR3 length: 16 residues. The CDR3 reads CASSQDFGQVADTQYF. The CDR3 DNA sequence: TGCGCCAGCAGCCAAGATTTCGGACAGGTGGCAGATACGCAGTATTTT.

This clonotype came up a few times. The chain employs TRBV29-1 and TRBJ2-7; tentative D call: TRBD1 (6 bases). In germline, CDR1 is SQVTM, CDR2 ANQGSEA. Trimming left V 3 bases short and J 2 bases short, with 20 bases between. CDR3 size: 16 residues. The CDR3 spells CSVEDRSEVGAYEQYF. The CDR3 coding sequence is TGCAGCGTTGAGGACAGATCCGAGGTTGGAGCCTACGAGCAGTACTTC.

This clonotype has more than one count but fewer than ten. The rearrangement uses TRBV27 and TRBJ2-7, with D possibly matching TRBD2 (6 bases). Germline CDR1 MNHEY, CDR2 SMNVEV (reference sequence). Trimming cost V 8 bases and J 2 bases, with 22 bases left between them. The length of the CDR3 is 16 residues. CDR3 nucleotide sequence: TGTGCCAGCCGTATGGGGGGAGCAGCCCTCCCCTACGAGCAGTACTTC. Translated, it gives CASRMGGAALPYEQYF.

This clonotype was seen a few times. The rearrangement joins TRBV5-4 to TRBJ1-6; D gene ambiguous. This CDR3 contains 16 residues. Germline V lookup: CDR1 SGHNT, CDR2 YYREEE (reference sequence). V was shortened by 0 bases and J by 6 bases, with 13 bases between the two germline ends. The CDR3 DNA is TGTGCCAGCAGCTTGGACAGAAGTCCCGGTAATTCACCCCTCCACTTT. This sequence encodes CASSLDRSPGNSPLHF.

The chain carries TRBV27 and TRBJ2-1; TRBD2 is a possible D gene (6 bases). Trimming pared 6 bases from V and 1 base from J, leaving 10 bases between. Germline CDR1 and CDR2: MNHEY and SMNVEV (reference sequence). CDR3 length: 14 amino acids. The CDR3 sequence is CASSSEGSYNEQFF. In DNA, the CDR3 is TGTGCCAGCAGCTCGGAGGGGTCCTACAATGAGCAGTTCTTC.

This clonotype appeared many times. The chain carries TRBV7-9 and TRBJ1-2, with 8 bases fitting TRBD1. Germline V gene data show CDR1 as SEHNR and CDR2 as FQNEAQ (reference sequence). The ends lost 6 bases at V and 0 bases at J; junction bases unmatched: 12. The CDR3 loop spans 17 amino acids. DNA of the CDR3: TGTGCCAGCAGGCGTTTCGAACAGGGGGTTCCTAACTATGGCTACACCTTC. Protein: CASRRFEQGVPNYGYTF.

This clonotype appeared many times. The gene calls are TRBV2 and TRBJ2-1, with 8 positions matching TRBD2. The CDR3 loop spans 16 amino acids. Germline-derived CDR1 and CDR2 are SNHLY and FYNNEI. V lost 4 bases, J lost 3 bases, and 8 bases stayed unmatched. The CDR3 here is CASSGGSLAGYNEQFF. The CDR3 coding sequence is TGTGCCAGCAGTGGGGGAAGCCTAGCGGGCTACAATGAGCAGTTCTTC.

This clonotype was seen repeatedly, ten times or more. The chain employs TRBV7-6 and TRBJ2-5; the D gene is possibly TRBD2 (5 bases). Between the trimmed V and J ends, which lost 5 bases and 2 bases, there was a span of 21 bases. This CDR3 contains 17 residues. From germline, CDR1 is SGHVS and CDR2 FNYEAQ. The CDR3 is CASSAGWKGLGQETQYF. DNA for the CDR3: TGTGCCAGCAGCGCGGGTTGGAAAGGGCTGGGACAAGAGACCCAGTACTTC.

V is TRBV11-3 and J is TRBJ1-1, with a weak D call TRBD1 (5 bases). Germline CDR1 is SGHNT and CDR2 is YENEEA. V lost 5 bases and J lost 2, with 15 bases in between. The CDR3 length is 15 residues. This CDR3 reads CASSPKTGTNTEAFF. CDR3 in DNA: TGTGCCAGCAGCCCCAAAACCGGGACTAACACTGAAGCTTTCTTT. Together with reference TRBV11-3 and TRBJ1-1, the CDR3 gives the full variable domain: EAGVVQSPRYKIIEKKQPVAFWCNPISGHNTLYWYLQNLGQGPELLIRYENEEAVDDSQLPKDRFSAERLKGVDSTLKIQPAELGDSAVYLCASSPKTGTNTEAFFGQGTRLTVV.

The V and J genes are TRBV4-1 and TRBJ2-7, with TRBD2 matching 8 bases. V trimming: 4 bases; J trimming: 3 bases; junction bases outside the gene matches: 14. The CDR3 contains 17 residues. Germline V gene data show CDR1 as MGHRA and CDR2 as YSYEKL. The CDR3 sequence: CASSPTQMAGGDYEQYF. CDR3 bases: TGCGCCAGCAGCCCAACCCAGATGGCGGGAGGCGACTACGAGCAGTACTTC.

This clonotype was seen at least ten times. The chain recombines TRBV7-8 with TRBJ2-1, with D maybe TRBD2 (6 bases). CDR1 is SGHVS and CDR2 is FQNEAQ in the germline V gene. V was cut by 5 bases and J by 2 bases, with 10 bases left in between. The CDR3 has 14 residues. CDR3 nucleotides: TGTGCCAGCAGCGTAGGAGGGGCCTACAATGAGCAGTTCTTC. Its translation is CASSVGGAYNEQFF.

A remark on this clonotype: This may be a read error, as it is one base from a much larger clone. The chain carries TRBV11-2 and TRBJ2-1, with D possibly TRBD2 on 5 matching bases. The CDR3 contains 12 residues. Germline CDR1 and CDR2: SGHAT and FQNNGV. V gave up 3 bases and J gave up 10 bases, with 10 bases separating them. The CDR3 protein is CASSFSGKEQFF. The CDR3 nucleotides are TGTGCCAGCAGCTTCTCGGGGAAAGAGCAGTTCTTC.

This chain joins TRBV27 and TRBJ2-6, with 7 bases identical to TRBD1. Germline lookup yields CDR1 MNHEY and CDR2 SMNVEV (reference sequence). This CDR3 has 13 amino acids. Trimming took 6 bases from V and 13 from J; bases not matched to a gene: 9. CDR3 sequence (DNA): TGTGCCAGCAGCTACGGACAGGAACGGGTCCTGACTTTC. Amino acid sequence: CASSYGQERVLTF.

This clonotype was observed a single time. Relative to the germline gene, one junction end is altered; a read error may explain this. The chain uses TRBV24-1 and TRBJ1-1; no clear D. This CDR3 contains 15 residues. The germline gives CDR1 KGHDR, CDR2 SFDVKD. The CDR3 loop is CATIDPMTENTEAFF. Written as DNA, the CDR3 is TGTGCCACCATTGATCCTATGACGGAGAACACTGAAGCTTTCTTT.

This clonotype was counted at least ten times. J is TRBJ2-5 and V is TRBV7-2; TRBD1 is a possible D gene (6 bases). The CDR3 sequence is 16 residues long. Trimming cost V 1 base and J 1 base, with 13 bases left between them. Germline V gene data show CDR1 as SGHTA and CDR2 as FQGNSA. The CDR3 DNA reads TGTGCCAGCAGCTTAGTAGGAGCAGGGGCCCAAGAGACCCAGTACTTC. It translates to CASSLVGAGAQETQYF.

In this sample, this clonotype turned up many times. The rearrangement joins TRBV19 to TRBJ2-3; D is unresolved. The V and J ends lost 0 bases and 6 bases respectively, with 19 bases between them. CDR1 LNHDA and CDR2 SQIVND come from the germline V gene (reference sequence). The CDR3 is made up of 17 amino acids. CDR3 coding DNA: TGTGCCAGTAGTATAGAGAAGTCGGACGGCCTTTGGGATACGCAGTATTTT. Its protein is CASSIEKSDGLWDTQYF.

This clonotype was seen only a few times. V usage is TRBV19 and J usage is TRBJ2-3; 9 bases fit TRBD2. J lost 3 bases, V lost 4 bases, and 11 bases had no gene match. From germline, CDR1 is LNHDA and CDR2 SQIVND (reference sequence). The CDR3 extends over 17 amino acids. The CDR3 here is CASSTLLPSGETDTQYF. The CDR3 DNA reads TGTGCCAGTAGTACCCTCCTCCCTAGCGGGGAAACAGATACGCAGTATTTT. Looking up the rest from reference TRBV19 and TRBJ2-3 gives the full variable domain: DGGITQSPKYLFRKEGQNVTLSCEQNLNHDAMYWYRQDPGQGLRLIYYSQIVNDFQKGDIAEGYSVSREKKESFPLTVTSAQKNPTAFYLCASSTLLPSGETDTQYFGPGTRLTVL.

This chain links TRBV4-1 with TRBJ2-1, with 15 bases lining up with TRBD2. Trimming at V came to 6 bases and at J to 9 bases, leaving 6 bases not matched to a gene. CDR3 length: 15 residues. Germline V gene sequence: CDR1 MGHRA, CDR2 YSYEKL. The CDR3 is CASRYGLAGGSEQFF. The CDR3 coding sequence is TGCGCCAGCAGATATGGACTAGCGGGAGGGAGTGAGCAGTTCTTC.

The V and J genes are TRBV20-1 and TRBJ2-6; perhaps TRBD1 as D (5 bases). Germline CDR1 is DFQATT and CDR2 is SNEGSKA (reference sequence). CDR3 length equals 16 residues. Trimming took off 0 bases at V and 0 bases at J, with 9 bases between the two ends. DNA of the CDR3: TGCAGTGCTAGAGAGGGGCCCCGCTCTGGGGCCAACGTCCTGACTTTC. It specifies CSAREGPRSGANVLTF.

This clonotype has ten or more counts. The chain has TRBV28 and TRBJ2-2, with no clear D. This CDR3 contains 17 residues. Germline V lookup: CDR1 MDHEN, CDR2 SYDVKM. Trimming cost V 2 bases and J 0 bases, with 13 bases left between them. The DNA of the CDR3 is TGTGCCAGCAGTTTACTAGATCTCCTCTCGAACACCGGGGAGCTGTTTTTT. Its translation: CASSLLDLLSNTGELFF. The full variable domain, its missing parts supplied by reference TRBV28 and TRBJ2-2, is DVKVTQSSRYLVKRTGEKVFLECVQDMDHENMFWYRQDPGLGLRLIYFSYDVKMKEKGDIPEGYSVSREKKERFSLILESASTNQTSMYLCASSLLDLLSNTGELFFGEGSRLTVL.

The genes are TRBV2 and TRBJ1-1; D is ambiguous. V was pared by 6 bases and J by 1 base, with 9 bases between. Germline V lookup: CDR1 SNHLY, CDR2 FYNNEI. The CDR3 is made up of 13 amino acids. As DNA, the CDR3 is TGTGCCAGCAGGGGAAGGTCGAACACTGAAGCTTTCTTT. It is translated as CASRGRSNTEAFF.

The sample holds many counts of this clonotype. The chain has TRBV7-3 and TRBJ2-1; 10 bases match TRBD2. The ends lost 3 bases at V and 5 bases at J; junction bases unmatched: 4. The CDR3 runs 15 residues. Germline CDR1 is SGHTA and CDR2 is FQGTGA. For the CDR3, the DNA is TGTGCCAGCAGCTTGAGCGGGGGGGGACACAATGAGCAGTTCTTC. Its translation is CASSLSGGGHNEQFF.

This clonotype was observed a handful of times. The J gene is TRBJ1-5, the V gene TRBV28; no firm D call. V lost 5 bases and J 8 bases, leaving 10 bases between the germline ends. This CDR3 is 12 amino acids long. The germline V gene encodes CDR1 MDHEN and CDR2 SYDVKM. DNA of the CDR3: TGTGCCAGCAGTCCAGGCGAAGAGCCCCAGCATTTT. Its translation is CASSPGEEPQHF.

The gene calls are TRBV7-9 and TRBJ2-1, with 12 positions matching TRBD1. After removal of 5 bases from V and 7 bases from J, the junction contained 9 bases not matched to a gene. Germline V gene data show CDR1 as SEHNR and CDR2 as FQNEAQ (reference sequence). The CDR3 runs 16 residues. The CDR3: CASSAPGQGAKNEQFF. The CDR3 DNA follows: TGTGCCAGCAGCGCGCCGGGACAGGGGGCGAAGAATGAGCAGTTCTTC.